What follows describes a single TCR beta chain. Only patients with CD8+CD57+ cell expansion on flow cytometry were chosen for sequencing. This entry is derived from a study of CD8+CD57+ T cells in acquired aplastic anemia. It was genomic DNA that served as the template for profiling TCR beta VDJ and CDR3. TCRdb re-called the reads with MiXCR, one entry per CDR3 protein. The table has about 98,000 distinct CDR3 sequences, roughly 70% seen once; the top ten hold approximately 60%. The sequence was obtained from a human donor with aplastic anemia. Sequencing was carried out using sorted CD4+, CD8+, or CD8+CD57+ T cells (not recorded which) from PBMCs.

CDR3 in amino acids: CSAKPTGHYNSPLHF. CDR3 nucleotide sequence: TGCAGTGCTAAGCCGACGGGACACTATAATTCACCCCTCCACTTT. V gene TRBV20-1 combines with J gene TRBJ1-6; D might be TRBD1 (6 bases). Trimming removed 4 bases from V and 3 bases from J, with 13 bases in between. Germline V gene data show CDR1 as DFQATT and CDR2 as SNEGSKA (reference sequence). The CDR3 contains 15 residues.